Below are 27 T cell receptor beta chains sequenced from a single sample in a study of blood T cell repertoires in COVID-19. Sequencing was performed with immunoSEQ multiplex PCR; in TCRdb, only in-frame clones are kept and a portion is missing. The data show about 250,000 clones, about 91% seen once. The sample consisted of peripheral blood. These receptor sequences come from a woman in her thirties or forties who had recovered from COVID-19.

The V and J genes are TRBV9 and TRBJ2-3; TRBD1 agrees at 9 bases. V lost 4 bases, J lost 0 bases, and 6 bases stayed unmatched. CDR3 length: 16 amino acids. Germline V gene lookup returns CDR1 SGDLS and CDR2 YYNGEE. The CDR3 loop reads CASSPTGGMSTDTQYF. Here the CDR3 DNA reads TGTGCCAGCAGCCCGACAGGGGGGATGAGCACAGATACGCAGTATTTT.

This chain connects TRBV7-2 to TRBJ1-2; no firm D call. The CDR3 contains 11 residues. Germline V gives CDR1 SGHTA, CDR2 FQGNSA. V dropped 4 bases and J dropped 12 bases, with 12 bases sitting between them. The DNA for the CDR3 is TGTGCCAGCAGCTCGGCCGACAAGAACACCTTC. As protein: CASSSADKNTF. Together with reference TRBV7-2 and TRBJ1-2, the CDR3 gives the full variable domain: GAGVSQSPSNKVTEKGKDVELRCDPISGHTALYWYRQSLGQGLEFLIYFQGNSAPDKSGLPSDRFSAERTGGSVSTLTIQRTQQEDSAVYLCASSSADKNTFGSGTRLTVV.

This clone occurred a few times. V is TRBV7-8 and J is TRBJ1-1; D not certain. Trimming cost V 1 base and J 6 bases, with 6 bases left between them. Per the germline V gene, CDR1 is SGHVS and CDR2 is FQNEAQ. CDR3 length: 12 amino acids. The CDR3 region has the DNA TGTGCCAGCAGCTTAGTAATCGCTGAAGCTTTCTTT. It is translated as CASSLVIAEAFF.

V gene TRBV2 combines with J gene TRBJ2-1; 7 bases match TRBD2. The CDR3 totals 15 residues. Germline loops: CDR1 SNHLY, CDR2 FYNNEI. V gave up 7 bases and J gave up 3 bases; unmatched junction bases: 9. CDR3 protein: CASTLLASFYNEQFF. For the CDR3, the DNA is TGTGCCAGCACATTACTAGCGAGCTTCTACAATGAGCAGTTCTTC.

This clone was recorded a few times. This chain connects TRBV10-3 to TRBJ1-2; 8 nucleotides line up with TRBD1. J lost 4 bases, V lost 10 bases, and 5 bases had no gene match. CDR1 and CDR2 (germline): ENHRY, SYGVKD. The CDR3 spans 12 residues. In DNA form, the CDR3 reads TGTGCCACTGGACAGGGCCTCTATGGCTACACCTTC. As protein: CATGQGLYGYTF.

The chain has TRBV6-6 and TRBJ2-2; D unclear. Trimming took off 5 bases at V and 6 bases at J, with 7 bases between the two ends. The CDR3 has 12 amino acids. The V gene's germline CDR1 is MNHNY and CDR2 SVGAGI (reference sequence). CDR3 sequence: CASSPPAGELFF. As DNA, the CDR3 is TGTGCCAGCAGTCCCCCGGCCGGGGAGCTGTTTTTT.

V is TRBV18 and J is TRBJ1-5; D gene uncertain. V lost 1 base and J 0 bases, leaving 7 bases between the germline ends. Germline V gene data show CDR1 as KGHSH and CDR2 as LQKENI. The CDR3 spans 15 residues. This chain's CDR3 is CASSPRRFSNQPQHF. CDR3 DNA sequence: TGTGCCAGCTCACCACGCAGGTTTAGCAATCAGCCCCAGCATTTT. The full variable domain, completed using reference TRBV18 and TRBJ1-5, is NAGVMQNPRHLVRRRGQEARLRCSPMKGHSHVYWYRQLPEEGLKFMVYLQKENIIDESGMPKERFSAEFPKEGPSILRIQQVVRGDSAAYFCASSPRRFSNQPQHFGDGTRLSIL.

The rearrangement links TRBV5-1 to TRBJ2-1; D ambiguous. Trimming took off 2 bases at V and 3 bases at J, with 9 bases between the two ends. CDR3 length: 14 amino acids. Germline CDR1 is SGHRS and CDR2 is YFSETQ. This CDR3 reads CASSFGGSYNEQFF. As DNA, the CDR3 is TGCGCCAGCAGCTTTGGCGGAAGCTACAATGAGCAGTTCTTC.

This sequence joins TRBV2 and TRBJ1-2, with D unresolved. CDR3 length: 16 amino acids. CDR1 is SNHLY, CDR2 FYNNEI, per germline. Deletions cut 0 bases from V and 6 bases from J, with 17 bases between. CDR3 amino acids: CASSEARPPERHGYTF. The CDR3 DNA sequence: TGTGCCAGCAGTGAAGCCAGACCACCCGAGAGGCATGGCTACACCTTC.

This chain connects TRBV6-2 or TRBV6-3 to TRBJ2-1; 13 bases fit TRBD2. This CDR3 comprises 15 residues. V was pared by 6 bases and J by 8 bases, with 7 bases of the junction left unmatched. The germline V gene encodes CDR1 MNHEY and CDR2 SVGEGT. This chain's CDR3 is CASSYGLAGAHEQFF. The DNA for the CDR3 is TGTGCCAGCAGCTATGGACTAGCGGGAGCTCATGAGCAGTTCTTC.

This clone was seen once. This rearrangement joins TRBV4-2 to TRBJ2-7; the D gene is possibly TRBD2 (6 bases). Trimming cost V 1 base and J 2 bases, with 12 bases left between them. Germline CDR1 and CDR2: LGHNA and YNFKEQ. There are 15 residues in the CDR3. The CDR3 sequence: CASSQGMGGPYEQYF. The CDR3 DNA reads TGTGCCAGCAGCCAAGGAATGGGGGGACCCTACGAGCAGTACTTC.

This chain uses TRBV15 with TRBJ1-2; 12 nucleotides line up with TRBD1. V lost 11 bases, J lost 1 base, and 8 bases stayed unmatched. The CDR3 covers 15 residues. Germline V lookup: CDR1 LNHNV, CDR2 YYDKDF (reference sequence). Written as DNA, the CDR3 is TGTGCCCGGGGGACAGGGGGCTTCGGTAACTATGGCTACACCTTC. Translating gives CARGTGGFGNYGYTF.

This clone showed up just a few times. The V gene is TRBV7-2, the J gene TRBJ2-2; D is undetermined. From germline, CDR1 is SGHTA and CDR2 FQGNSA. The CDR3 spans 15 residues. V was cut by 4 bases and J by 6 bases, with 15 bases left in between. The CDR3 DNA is TGTGCCAGCAGCTCAGCCCTTTCCTCCGCCGGGGAGCTGTTTTTT. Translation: CASSSALSSAGELFF.

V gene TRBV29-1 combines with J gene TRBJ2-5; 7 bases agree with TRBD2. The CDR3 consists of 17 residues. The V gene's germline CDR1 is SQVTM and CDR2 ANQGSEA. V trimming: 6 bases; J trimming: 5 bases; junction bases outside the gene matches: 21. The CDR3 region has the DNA TGCAGCGTGGGCGGTCTACTAGCGATGAGTGCTGTGGAGACCCAGTACTTC. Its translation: CSVGGLLAMSAVETQYF.

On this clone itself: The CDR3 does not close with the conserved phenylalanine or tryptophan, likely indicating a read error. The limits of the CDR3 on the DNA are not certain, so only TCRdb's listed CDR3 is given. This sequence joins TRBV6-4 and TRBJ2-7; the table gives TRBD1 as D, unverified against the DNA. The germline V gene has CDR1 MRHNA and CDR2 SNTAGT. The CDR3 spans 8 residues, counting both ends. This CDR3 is CASKTGSL.

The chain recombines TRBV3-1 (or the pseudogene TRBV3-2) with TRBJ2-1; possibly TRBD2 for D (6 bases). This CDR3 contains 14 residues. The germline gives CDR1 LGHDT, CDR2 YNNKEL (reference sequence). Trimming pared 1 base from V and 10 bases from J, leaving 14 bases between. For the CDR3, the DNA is TGTGCCAGCAGCCAAGGCCGATTAGCGGAAGAGCAGTTCTTC. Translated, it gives CASSQGRLAEEQFF.

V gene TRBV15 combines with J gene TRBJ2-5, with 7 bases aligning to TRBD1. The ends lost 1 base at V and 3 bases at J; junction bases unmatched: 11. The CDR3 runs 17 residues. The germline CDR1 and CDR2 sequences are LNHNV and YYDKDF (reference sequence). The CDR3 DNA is TGTGCCACCAGCAGAGTAACGTCGGCAGGGGGTAAAGAGACCCAGTACTTC. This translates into CATSRVTSAGGKETQYF.

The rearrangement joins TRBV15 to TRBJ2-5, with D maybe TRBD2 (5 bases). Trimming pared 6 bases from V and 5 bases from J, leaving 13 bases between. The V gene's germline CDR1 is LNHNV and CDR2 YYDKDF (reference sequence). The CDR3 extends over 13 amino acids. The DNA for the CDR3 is TGTGCCACCAGAGCCTCGGGCGGGGAGACCCAGTACTTC. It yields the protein CATRASGGETQYF.

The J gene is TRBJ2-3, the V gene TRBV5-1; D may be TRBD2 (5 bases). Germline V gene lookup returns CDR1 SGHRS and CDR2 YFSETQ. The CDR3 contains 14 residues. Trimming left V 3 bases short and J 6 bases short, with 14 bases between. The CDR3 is CASSSLGSVDTQYF. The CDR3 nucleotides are TGCGCCAGCAGCTCTCTTGGTAGCGTGGATACGCAGTATTTT.

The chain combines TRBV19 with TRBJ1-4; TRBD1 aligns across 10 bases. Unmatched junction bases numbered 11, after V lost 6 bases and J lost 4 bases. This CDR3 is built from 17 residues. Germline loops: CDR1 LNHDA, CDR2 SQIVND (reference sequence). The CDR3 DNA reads TGTGCCAGTAGCCCCGGACAGGGGGTCGAGGGTAATGAAAAACTGTTTTTT. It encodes CASSPGQGVEGNEKLFF.

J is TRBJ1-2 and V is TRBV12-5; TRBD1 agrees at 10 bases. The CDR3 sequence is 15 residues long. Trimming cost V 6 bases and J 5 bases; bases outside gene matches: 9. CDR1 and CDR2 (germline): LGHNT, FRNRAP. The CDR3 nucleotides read TGTGCTAGTGGCCCGACCGGGACAGGGGTTTATGGCTACACCTTC. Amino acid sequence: CASGPTGTGVYGYTF.

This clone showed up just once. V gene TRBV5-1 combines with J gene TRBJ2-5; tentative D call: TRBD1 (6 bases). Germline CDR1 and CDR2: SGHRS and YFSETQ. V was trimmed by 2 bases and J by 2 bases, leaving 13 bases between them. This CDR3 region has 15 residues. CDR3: CASSLQTGPQETQYF. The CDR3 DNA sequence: TGCGCCAGCAGCTTACAGACAGGACCACAAGAGACCCAGTACTTC.

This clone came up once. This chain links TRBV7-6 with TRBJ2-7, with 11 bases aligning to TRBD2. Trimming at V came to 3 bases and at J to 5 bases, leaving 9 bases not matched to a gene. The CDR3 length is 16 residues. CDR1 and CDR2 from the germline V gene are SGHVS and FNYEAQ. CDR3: CASSLAPSGGLHEQYF. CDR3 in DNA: TGTGCCAGCAGCTTGGCCCCTAGCGGGGGGCTCCACGAGCAGTACTTC.

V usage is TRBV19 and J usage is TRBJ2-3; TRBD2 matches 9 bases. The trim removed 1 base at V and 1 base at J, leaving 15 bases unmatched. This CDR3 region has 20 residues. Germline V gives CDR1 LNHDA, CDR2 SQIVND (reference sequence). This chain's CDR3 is CASSIAGSLAGVLRTDTQYF. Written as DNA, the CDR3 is TGTGCCAGTAGTATAGCGGGGTCGTTAGCGGGAGTCTTACGCACAGATACGCAGTATTTT.

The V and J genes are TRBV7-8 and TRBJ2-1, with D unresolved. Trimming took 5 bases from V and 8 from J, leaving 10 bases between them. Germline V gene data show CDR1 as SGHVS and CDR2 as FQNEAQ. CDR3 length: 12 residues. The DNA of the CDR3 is TGTGCCAGCAGCAAATTCTCGGATGAGCAGTTCTTC. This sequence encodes CASSKFSDEQFF.

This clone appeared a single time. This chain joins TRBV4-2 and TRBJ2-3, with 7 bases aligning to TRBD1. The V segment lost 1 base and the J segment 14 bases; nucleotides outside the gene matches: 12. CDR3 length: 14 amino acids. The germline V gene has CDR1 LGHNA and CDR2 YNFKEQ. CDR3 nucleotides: TGTGCCAGCAGCCAAGCGTTGGGGAGTCACAGGGGGTATTTT. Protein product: CASSQALGSHRGYF.

DNA of the CDR3: TGTGCCAGTAGTATCCAGGGAAGCACCGGGGAGCTGTTTTTT. Translation gives CASSIQGSTGELFF. The gene calls are TRBV19 and TRBJ2-2, with D possibly TRBD1 on 5 matching bases. CDR1 is LNHDA, CDR2 SQIVND, per germline (reference sequence). Between the trimmed V and J ends, which lost 3 bases and 4 bases, there was a span of 9 bases. The CDR3 spans 14 residues.